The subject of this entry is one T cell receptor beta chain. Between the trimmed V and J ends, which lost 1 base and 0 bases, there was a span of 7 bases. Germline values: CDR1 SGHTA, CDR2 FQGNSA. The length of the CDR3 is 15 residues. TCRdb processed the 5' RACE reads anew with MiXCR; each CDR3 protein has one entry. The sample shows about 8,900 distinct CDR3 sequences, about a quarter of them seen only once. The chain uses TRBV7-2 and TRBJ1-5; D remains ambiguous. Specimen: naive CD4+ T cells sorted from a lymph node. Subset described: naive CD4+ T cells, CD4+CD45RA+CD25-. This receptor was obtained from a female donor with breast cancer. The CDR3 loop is CASSLGRYSNQPQHF. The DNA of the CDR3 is TGTGCCAGCAGCTTAGGACGGTATAGCAATCAGCCCCAGCATTTT.